The TCR beta chain described here comes from a study of graft-versus-host responses after intestinal transplantation. As for the study in general: Recipients had multivisceral, liver-intestinal, or isolated intestinal transplants. Study findings and constraints: With peak circulating GvH clone levels came an association with early post-transplant HvG declines. Investigators detected GvH clones in recipient marrow, with some emerging earlier in ileum or blood. Some patients had graft-donor T cell macrochimerism, and their allografts showed high graft-versus-host to host-versus-graft clonal ratios.

TCRdb's table, derived via immunoSEQ multiplex PCR, lists solely in-frame clones and lacks some. This table holds approximately 89,000 clones, around 90% found once. This CDR3 comprises 15 residues. Losses at the gene ends were 6 bases for V and 0 bases for J; bases not matched to a gene: 7. The germline gives CDR1 MNHNS, CDR2 SASEGT. Regarding this clone: Antigen specificity is unknown.

This receptor was obtained from a human patient who received an intestinal transplant, so some T cells may come from the graft donor. The V gene is TRBV6-1, the J gene TRBJ2-7; 8 bases map to TRBD1. The sample consisted of PBMCs, taken 450 to 480 days after intestinal transplant. The CDR3 is CASRDGTGLSYEQYF. The CDR3 nucleotides are TGTGCCAGCAGAGACGGGACAGGACTCTCCTACGAGCAGTACTTC.